A single sample is the source of the 23 T cell receptor beta chains below, sequenced in a study of blood T cell repertoires in COVID-19. Libraries were prepared by immunoSEQ multiplex PCR; TCRdb keeps only in-frame clonotypes and omits some of them. The sample comprises about 250,000 clones, approximately 88% of which are singletons, and around 25% rests with the top ten. The sample taken for sequencing was peripheral blood. Every receptor here comes from a man between 35 and 55 years old with acute or convalescent COVID-19.

This clone was seen only a few times. The chain recombines TRBV6-2 or TRBV6-3 with TRBJ1-3; D is undetermined. V shed 6 bases and J shed 2 bases, with 14 bases lying between them. CDR1 and CDR2 (germline): MNHEY, SVGEGT. CDR3 length equals 15 residues. The CDR3 protein is CASSRESVPGNTIYF. CDR3 bases: TGTGCCAGCAGCCGCGAATCGGTCCCTGGAAACACCATATATTTT.

J is TRBJ1-3 and V is TRBV10-3, with D maybe TRBD1 (5 bases). V lost 0 bases and J 3 bases, leaving 9 bases between the germline ends. CDR1 and CDR2 (germline): ENHRY, SYGVKD. CDR3 size: 15 residues. The CDR3 sequence: CAISESGAFGNTIYF. CDR3 DNA sequence: TGTGCCATCAGTGAGTCTGGGGCATTTGGAAACACCATATATTTT.

The chain combines TRBV6-2 or TRBV6-3 with TRBJ2-1; D possibly corresponds to TRBD2 (6 bases). V dropped 7 bases and J dropped 8 bases, with 15 bases sitting between them. Per germline, CDR1 MNHEY and CDR2 SVGEGT. The CDR3 runs to 13 residues. CDR3 loop: CASTPGGGDEQFF. CDR3 sequence (DNA): TGTGCCAGCACCCCCGGCGGAGGGGATGAGCAGTTCTTC.

The gene calls are TRBV11-3 and TRBJ2-3, with 11 bases aligning to TRBD2. After removal of 0 bases from V and 1 base from J, the junction contained 6 bases not matched to a gene. CDR1 is SGHNT and CDR2 is YENEEA in the germline V gene. This CDR3 has 18 amino acids. The CDR3 protein is CASSLELAGEGGTDTQYF. In DNA form, the CDR3 reads TGTGCCAGCAGCTTAGAACTAGCGGGAGAAGGGGGCACAGATACGCAGTATTTT.

This clone appeared a few times. V is TRBV6-5 and J is TRBJ2-5, with TRBD1 as a possible D gene (6 bases). In germline, CDR1 is MNHEY, CDR2 SVGAGI. Trimming took 8 bases from V and 4 from J, leaving 14 bases between them. This CDR3 is built from 13 residues. CDR3 amino acids: CASAKGTRETQYF. The CDR3 bases are TGTGCCAGCGCAAAGGGGACACGAGAGACCCAGTACTTC.

The chain carries TRBV5-5 and TRBJ2-1; 9 bases align to TRBD2. J was trimmed by 4 bases and V by 0 bases; bases with no gene match: 2. CDR1 and CDR2 (germline): SGHKS, YYEKEE (reference sequence). This CDR3 region has 15 residues. CDR3 in amino acids: CASSLALAGYNEQFF. DNA for the CDR3: TGTGCCAGCAGCTTGGCTCTAGCGGGGTACAATGAGCAGTTCTTC.

The chain employs TRBV2 and TRBJ1-5; a weak D match, TRBD1 (6 bases). Germline-derived CDR1 and CDR2 are SNHLY and FYNNEI. The CDR3 extends over 15 amino acids. V was clipped by 6 bases and J by 4 bases, with 16 bases between them. The CDR3 loop is CASRDRDNLNQPQHF. DNA of the CDR3: TGTGCCAGCAGGGATAGGGACAATCTGAATCAGCCCCAGCATTTT.

This clone was observed a single time. V usage is TRBV12-5 and J usage is TRBJ1-5, with unresolved D. The V and J ends lost 1 base and 4 bases respectively, with 8 bases between them. Germline V gene lookup returns CDR1 LGHNT and CDR2 FRNRAP. This CDR3 has 14 amino acids. The CDR3 region is CASGLGAFNQPQHF. The DNA of the CDR3 is TGTGCTAGTGGTTTGGGAGCTTTTAATCAGCCCCAGCATTTT.

In this sample, this clone turned up once. The CDR3 DNA sequence: TGTGCCAGCAGCCTCCCGACTAGCGGGAGCCCCAATGAGCAGTTCTTC. This translates into CASSLPTSGSPNEQFF. The chain couples TRBV13 to TRBJ2-1, with 12 bases matching TRBD2. The germline V gene encodes CDR1 PRHDT and CDR2 FYEKMQ (reference sequence). The CDR3 runs 16 residues. The junction had 8 bases not matched to a gene; V was cut back by 5 bases and J by 6 bases. Full variable domain (remainder filled in from reference TRBV13 and TRBJ2-1): AAGVIQSPRHLIKEKRETATLKCYPIPRHDTVYWYQQGPGQDPQFLISFYEKMQSDKGSIPDRFSAQQFSDYHSELNMSSLELGDSALYFCASSLPTSGSPNEQFFGPGTRLTVL.

This clone was seen a single time. The chain joins TRBV3-1 (or the pseudogene TRBV3-2) to TRBJ2-1; D perhaps matches TRBD2 (5 bases). The CDR3 is 15 amino acids. Deletions cut 0 bases from V and 6 bases from J, with 12 bases between. Germline loops: CDR1 LGHDT, CDR2 YNNKEL (reference sequence). The CDR3 DNA follows: TGTGCCAGCAGCCAAGAGATGGGCGCGGGCAATGAGCAGTTCTTC. Translated: CASSQEMGAGNEQFF.

The rearrangement joins TRBV28 to TRBJ2-4; no clear D. Germline CDR1 and CDR2: MDHEN and SYDVKM. The CDR3 length is 15 residues. The ends were cut back, 5 bases at V and 0 bases at J, with 11 bases in the middle. The DNA of the CDR3 is TGTGCCAGCAGTCCCATCAACACAGCCAAAAACATTCAGTACTTC. Amino acids: CASSPINTAKNIQYF.

The rearrangement joins TRBV29-1 to TRBJ1-1; possible D gene TRBD1, 5 bases. V was pared by 4 bases and J by 1 base, with 13 bases between. Looked up from germline, CDR1 is SQVTM and CDR2 is ANQGSEA. The CDR3 loop spans 14 amino acids. The CDR3, as DNA: TGCAGCGTTGTTAACAGGAACTCGAACACTGAAGCTTTCTTT. Its translation is CSVVNRNSNTEAFF.

The chain uses TRBV6-1 and TRBJ1-1; the D gene is possibly TRBD1 (5 bases). Germline V gene sequence: CDR1 MNHNS, CDR2 SASEGT. The ends were cut back, 2 bases at V and 1 base at J, with 8 bases in the middle. CDR3 size: 14 residues. CDR3 sequence (DNA): TGTGCCAGCAGTGAAATGGGGCGGAACACTGAAGCTTTCTTT. Its translation: CASSEMGRNTEAFF.

This clone was detected only a few times. The chain combines TRBV7-2 with TRBJ2-7; TRBD2 matches 16 bases. CDR1 and CDR2 (germline): SGHTA, FQGNSA. V shed 4 bases and J 6 bases; nucleotides not matched to a gene: 6. This CDR3 spans 16 amino acids. CDR3 bases: TGTGCCAGCAGCTCGGGACTAGCGGGAGGGCCAGGCGAGCAGTACTTC. The encoded protein is CASSSGLAGGPGEQYF.

This chain uses TRBV7-2 with TRBJ2-1, with D possibly being TRBD2 (6 bases). V was shortened by 3 bases and J by 1 base, with 13 bases between the two germline ends. Germline CDR1 reads SGHTA; CDR2 reads FQGNSA. The CDR3 is 16 residues long. CDR3 in amino acids: CASSFRLVASYNEQFF. As DNA, the CDR3 is TGTGCCAGCAGCTTCCGACTAGTAGCATCCTACAATGAGCAGTTCTTC.

The rearrangement joins TRBV18 to TRBJ2-2; 9 bases map to TRBD1. The germline CDR1 and CDR2 sequences are KGHSH and LQKENI. V was clipped by 3 bases and J by 2 bases; unmatched bases: 13. The CDR3 is 19 amino acids. CDR3 sequence (DNA): TGTGCCAGCTCACCGCAGCCACGCGGGACAGGGATTAACACCGGGGAGCTGTTTTTT. Translation gives CASSPQPRGTGINTGELFF.

The V gene is TRBV14, the J gene TRBJ2-1; 13 bases match TRBD2. V dropped 5 bases and J dropped 10; count of bases not matched to a gene: 2. The length of the CDR3 is 13 residues. Germline CDR1 is SGHDN and CDR2 is FVKESK. CDR3 loop: CASSWGLAGEQFF. CDR3 DNA: TGTGCCAGCAGCTGGGGACTAGCGGGGGAGCAGTTCTTC.

This sequence joins TRBV11-3 and TRBJ1-6; 7 bases fit TRBD1. After removal of 3 bases from V and 5 bases from J, the junction contained 1 base not matched to a gene. The CDR3 extends over 14 amino acids. Germline V gives CDR1 SGHNT, CDR2 YENEEA. CDR3 residues: CASSFGTDNSPLHF. CDR3 in DNA: TGTGCCAGCAGCTTTGGGACAGATAATTCACCCCTCCACTTT.

There are a few counts of this clone. The chain recombines TRBV12-3 or TRBV12-4 with TRBJ2-2; D remains ambiguous. V was shortened by 3 bases and J by 7 bases, with 6 bases between the two germline ends. The CDR3 spans 12 residues. The CDR3 region has the DNA TGTGCCAGCAGTTTTTACGGCGGGGAGCTGTTTTTT. Its protein product is CASSFYGGELFF.

V is TRBV19 and J is TRBJ2-2; 7 nucleotides line up with TRBD1. CDR1 LNHDA and CDR2 SQIVND come from the germline V gene (reference sequence). The ends lost 6 bases at V and 4 bases at J; junction bases unmatched: 5. The CDR3 contains 14 residues. CDR3 region: CASRKGQSTGELFF. As DNA, the CDR3 is TGTGCCAGTAGGAAGGGACAGTCCACCGGGGAGCTGTTTTTT.

This clone has only one observation. V and J are TRBV21-1 and TRBJ2-1; TRBD2, the table's D call, lacks a check against the DNA. TRBV21-1 represents a pseudogene. CDR3 size: 13 residues. CDR3 in amino acids: CASNIRGGNEQFF. The CDR3 bases are TGTGCCAGCAACATCCGTGGCGGGAATGAGCAGTTCTTC.

The V call is TRBV28, the J call TRBJ1-2, with D unresolved. This CDR3 contains 11 residues. Trimming stripped 10 bases from V and 2 bases from J, with 8 bases between. Germline V gene lookup returns CDR1 MDHEN and CDR2 SYDVKM. The CDR3 DNA sequence: TGTGCCACCTACGGGAACTATGGCTACACCTTC. Protein sequence: CATYGNYGYTF.

This clone was recorded at least ten times. In DNA form, the CDR3 reads TGTGCCAGCAGGCCCGTACTAGCGGGACACTACGAGCAGTACTTC. Protein: CASRPVLAGHYEQYF. This sequence joins TRBV5-6 and TRBJ2-7; 10 bases are shared with TRBD2. The CDR3 extends over 15 amino acids. Germline CDR1 is SGHDT and CDR2 is YYEEEE. Germline trimming cut 5 bases from V and 3 bases from J; bases unmatched to any gene: 8. The full variable domain, in which reference TRBV5-6 and TRBJ2-7 provide the parts outside the CDR3, is DAGVTQSPTHLIKTRGQQVTLRCSPKSGHDTVSWYQQALGQGPQFIFQYYEEEERQRGNFPDRFSGHQFPNYSSELNVNALLLGDSALYLCASRPVLAGHYEQYFGPGTRLTVT.